These T cell receptor beta chains were read from a single sample in a study of T cells in narcolepsy. This table comes from immunoSEQ multiplex PCR, and its TCRdb copy is limited to in-frame clones, with some not included. This sample carries under 35,000 clones, over 80% of them seen once, and the ten largest clones take roughly 0.7%. Sequenced material: memory (CD45RA-) CD4+ T cells from blood. The receptors come from a human donor in good health. Both conserved end residues are trimmed from each CDR3. Each record gives: clone size, V gene, J gene, CDR3 protein. A clone size is listed for some rows: how often the clone was seen (once, few, many), or a class if it is expanded.

size: once; V: TRBV19; J: TRBJ2-2; CDR3: ASRLQGAGGELF
size: few; V: TRBV5-8; J: TRBJ2-2; CDR3: ASSSRTRRTGELF
size: once; V: TRBV5-8; J: TRBJ1-1; CDR3: ASSQQGLYTEAF
size: .; V: TRBV11-2; J: TRBJ1-5; CDR3: ASSLTGISNQPQH
size: .; V: TRBV5-4; J: TRBJ1-1; CDR3: ASSPKATGKEAF
size: .; V: TRBV11-2; J: TRBJ1-2; CDR3: ASSLEGLHYGYT
size: .; V: TRBV13; J: TRBJ2-1; CDR3: ASSPVRGPGNEQF
size: .; V: TRBV15; J: TRBJ1-2; CDR3: ATSRGQGAGGYT
size: .; V: TRBV5-1; J: TRBJ1-2; CDR3: ASSLEGGTILGYT
size: .; V: TRBV5-1; J: TRBJ1-2; CDR3: ASSLGQNYGYT
size: .; V: TRBV5-6; J: TRBJ1-1; CDR3: ASSFGQGMNTEAF
size: .; V: TRBV30; J: TRBJ1-4; CDR3: AWSPGTGDEKLF
size: .; V: TRBV4-3; J: TRBJ1-5; CDR3: ASSQKGKGPQH
size: .; V: TRBV7-2; J: TRBJ2-1; CDR3: ASSWGGYNEQF
size: .; V: TRBV20-1; J: TRBJ1-1; CDR3: SARDSTEAF
size: .; V: TRBV7-2; J: TRBJ1-3; CDR3: ASTPQGSGNTIY
size: .; V: TRBV5-5; J: TRBJ1-1; CDR3: ASSPVLDTEAF
size: .; V: TRBV4-1; J: TRBJ1-5; CDR3: ASSRGQWENQPQH
size: .; V: TRBV18; J: TRBJ1-6; CDR3: ASSPRLGGGQESPLH
size: .; V: TRBV7-9; J: TRBJ2-2; CDR3: ASSRTGGYTGELF
size: .; V: TRBV7-2; J: TRBJ2-2; CDR3: ASSLAGTRTNTGELF
size: .; V: TRBV5-1; J: TRBJ2-1; CDR3: ASSMTVLEQF
size: .; V: TRBV6-5; J: TRBJ1-1; CDR3: ASSYREVSTEAF
size: .; V: TRBV19; J: TRBJ2-1; CDR3: ASSMHLGGSSYNEQF
size: .; V: TRBV5-4; J: TRBJ1-2; CDR3: ASSLALIQEGGYT
size: .; V: TRBV4-3; J: TRBJ2-1; CDR3: ASSQAIAGGPFNEQF
size: .; V: TRBV14; J: TRBJ2-1; CDR3: ASSPTTTSGAWNEQF
size: .; V: TRBV6-6; J: TRBJ1-1; CDR3: ASSYEGHTEAF
size: .; V: TRBV28; J: TRBJ1-1; CDR3: ASSLGQHTEAF
size: .; V: TRBV7-2; J: TRBJ2-3; CDR3: ASSLTASGGYATDTQY
size: .; V: TRBV28; J: TRBJ2-5; CDR3: ASRAGKETQY
size: .; V: TRBV5-6; J: TRBJ1-6; CDR3: ASSSGARNSPLH
size: .; V: TRBV4-1; J: TRBJ2-3; CDR3: ASSQDWGPEADTQY
size: few; V: TRBV7-2; J: TRBJ2-2; CDR3: ASSQTGELF
size: once; V: TRBV7-9; J: TRBJ1-5; CDR3: ASSSDLGNQPQH
size: .; V: TRBV28; J: TRBJ1-5; CDR3: ASRGGGTDSNQPQH
size: .; V: TRBV6-5; J: TRBJ1-6; CDR3: ASSYRDPNSPLH